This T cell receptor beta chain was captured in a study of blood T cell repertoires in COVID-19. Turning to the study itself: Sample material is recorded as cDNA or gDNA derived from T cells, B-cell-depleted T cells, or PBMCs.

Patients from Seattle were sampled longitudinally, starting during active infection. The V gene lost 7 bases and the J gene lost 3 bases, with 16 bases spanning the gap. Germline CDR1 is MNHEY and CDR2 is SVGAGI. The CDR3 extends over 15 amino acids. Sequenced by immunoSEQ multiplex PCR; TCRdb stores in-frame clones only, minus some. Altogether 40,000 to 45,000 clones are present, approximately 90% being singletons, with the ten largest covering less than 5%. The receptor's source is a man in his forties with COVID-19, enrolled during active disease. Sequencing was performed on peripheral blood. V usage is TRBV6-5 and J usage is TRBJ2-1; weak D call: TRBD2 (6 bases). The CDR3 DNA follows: TGTGCCAGCACCCGGGACTCGATCATCTACAATGAGCAGTTCTTC. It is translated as CASTRDSIIYNEQFF.